This TCR beta chain was captured in a study of technical replicates of blood from a handful of donors. The germline V gene encodes CDR1 KGHSH and CDR2 LQKENI. V lost 2 bases and J lost 2, with 12 bases in between. The CDR3 loop spans 16 amino acids. Assay: immunoSEQ multiplex PCR; the TCRdb copy retains only in-frame clones and omits some. Counted here are about 84,000 clones, 95% to 98% occurring once; the ten biggest clones make up approximately 0.15%. The receptor was derived from a human donor in good health. V is TRBV18 and J is TRBJ2-2; no firm D call. The specimen sequenced was T cells isolated from PBMCs. CDR3 protein: CASSPSRGTNTGELFF. CDR3 DNA: TGTGCCAGCTCACCATCGCGAGGAACAAACACCGGGGAGCTGTTTTTT.